What follows are 32 T cell receptor beta chains derived from one specimen sequenced in a study of OX40 agonist ivuxolimab in advanced cancers. This table comes from immunoSEQ multiplex PCR, and its TCRdb copy is limited to in-frame clones, with some not included. The table includes about 64,000 clones, more than 75% detected once. The sample in question was CD4+ or CD8+ T cells sorted from blood, obtained in a trial of the OX40 agonist ivuxolimab. The receptors stem from an adult with an advanced solid tumor such as melanoma, head and neck, liver or kidney cancer.

The chain employs TRBV7-3 and TRBJ2-3, with D perhaps matching TRBD1 or TRBD2 (5 bases each). Germline assignment: CDR1 SGHTA and CDR2 FQGTGA. CDR3 length: 14 residues. V lost 5 bases to trimming and J lost 2 bases, with 11 bases between them. CDR3 amino acids: CASSPGQATDTQYF. The CDR3 bases are TGTGCCAGCAGCCCGGGGCAGGCCACAGATACGCAGTATTTT.

The gene calls are TRBV7-2 and TRBJ1-2, with D unclear. CDR3 size: 14 residues. The V end lost 5 bases, the J end lost 7 bases, and 17 bases lay between the germline ends. The germline V gene has CDR1 SGHTA and CDR2 FQGNSA. The CDR3 nucleotides are TGTGCCAGCAGCCCAGGACCCCTCGGTCGTGGCTACACCTTC. Its protein product is CASSPGPLGRGYTF.

The V call is TRBV28, the J call TRBJ1-4; no clear D. Germline values: CDR1 MDHEN, CDR2 SYDVKM. CDR3 size: 14 residues. The V and J ends lost 6 bases and 3 bases respectively, with 11 bases between them. CDR3 bases: TGTGCCAGCAGGACTAGGAGGGCTAATGAAAAACTGTTTTTT. This encodes CASRTRRANEKLFF.

The chain couples TRBV4-3 to TRBJ1-2, with D possibly being TRBD1 (5 bases). Per germline, CDR1 LGHNA and CDR2 YSLEER. This CDR3 has 16 amino acids. Trimming shortened V by 0 bases and J by 8 bases, and 19 bases separated the two germline ends. The CDR3 protein is CASSQDVQGIIEGYTF. The CDR3 DNA reads TGCGCCAGCAGCCAAGATGTTCAGGGAATAATCGAGGGCTACACCTTC.

This clone was recorded a few times. The gene calls are TRBV5-3 and TRBJ1-5; D is uncertain. TRBV5-3 is marked as an open reading frame, function uncertain. V was cut by 2 bases and J by 6 bases, with 15 bases left in between. The CDR3 covers 15 residues. CDR3 DNA sequence: TGTGCCAGAAGCTTCCCTGCCCATAAGTGTCAGCCCCAGCATTTT. It specifies CARSFPAHKCQPQHF.

CDR3 loop: CASSLVVPGRNEQFF. The CDR3 bases are TGTGCCAGCAGTTTAGTAGTGCCAGGTCGCAATGAGCAGTTCTTC. This chain connects TRBV27 to TRBJ2-1, with D hard to call. The ends were cut back, 2 bases at V and 6 bases at J, with 14 bases in the middle. This CDR3 contains 15 residues. CDR1 MNHEY and CDR2 SMNVEV come from the germline V gene (reference sequence).

This chain links TRBV6-1 with TRBJ1-5, with TRBD1 as a possible D gene (5 bases). Trimming removed 8 bases at V and 6 bases at J, with 17 bases between. The CDR3 contains 14 residues. Germline assignment: CDR1 MNHNS and CDR2 SASEGT. In nucleotides, the CDR3 is TGTGCCAGCGACTGGGGCTTTCCCAGTCAGCCCCAGCATTTT. This codes for CASDWGFPSQPQHF.

The CDR3 DNA reads TGCAGCGTTGAAGACGGGACAGGGGATGGCTACACCTTC. Translating it yields CSVEDGTGDGYTF. The V gene is TRBV29-1, the J gene TRBJ1-2, with 10 bases aligning to TRBD1. This CDR3 is built from 13 residues. Unmatched junction bases numbered 1, after V lost 0 bases and J lost 6 bases. The germline V gene encodes CDR1 SQVTM and CDR2 ANQGSEA.

This chain joins TRBV6-9 and TRBJ2-7; TRBD1 agrees at 9 bases. The ends lost 2 bases at V and 4 bases at J; junction bases unmatched: 3. Germline CDR1 is MNHGY and CDR2 is SVAAGI. CDR3 length equals 14 residues. The CDR3 sequence: CASSYEDRGYEQYF. The CDR3 DNA reads as TGTGCCAGCAGTTATGAGGACAGGGGTTACGAGCAGTACTTC.

The chain couples TRBV2 to TRBJ2-5, with D unclear. Trimming stripped 7 bases from V and 2 bases from J, with 14 bases between. The CDR3 loop spans 14 amino acids. Germline V CDR1 and CDR2: SNHLY, FYNNEI. CDR3 nucleotide sequence: TGTGCCAGCACCCTTGAATTACATCAAGAGACCCAGTACTTC. Translating gives CASTLELHQETQYF.

The count of this clone is one. The chain has TRBV9 and TRBJ1-4, with D hard to call. The CDR3 is made up of 15 amino acids. CDR1 and CDR2 (germline): SGDLS, YYNGEE. Trimming removed 4 bases from V and 3 bases from J, with 13 bases in between. The CDR3 nucleotides are TGTGCCAGCAGCCCAGGCCAGGTAGCTAATGAAAAACTGTTTTTT. It yields the protein CASSPGQVANEKLFF.

This chain uses TRBV6-6 with TRBJ1-6; 10 bases align to TRBD1. The germline gives CDR1 MNHNY, CDR2 SVGAGI (reference sequence). The length of the CDR3 is 14 residues. The ends lost 6 bases at V and 17 bases at J; junction bases unmatched: 13. CDR3 region: CASSQAGTGAFIHF. The CDR3 DNA follows: TGTGCCAGCAGCCAAGCCGGGACAGGGGCTTTCATCCACTTT.

This chain joins TRBV6-1 and TRBJ2-7; tentatively, D is TRBD1 or TRBD2 (7 bases each). The CDR3 totals 14 residues. Germline-derived CDR1 and CDR2 are MNHNS and SASEGT. With 10 bases removed from V and 3 bases from J, the gap between germline ends came to 19 bases. The CDR3: CATESQGGFYEQYF. DNA for the CDR3: TGTGCCACCGAGTCCCAGGGGGGGTTCTACGAGCAGTACTTC.

This chain uses TRBV27 with TRBJ1-5, with TRBD1 as a possible D gene (5 bases). CDR3 length equals 20 residues. The germline V gene encodes CDR1 MNHEY and CDR2 SMNVEV (reference sequence). The V and J ends lost 3 bases and 0 bases respectively, with 24 bases between them. The DNA of the CDR3 is TGTGCCAGCAGTTTCCCTCCTAAGCCGGGGGTAAATTATAGCAATCAGCCCCAGCATTTT. Protein product: CASSFPPKPGVNYSNQPQHF.

V usage is TRBV29-1 and J usage is TRBJ2-3; a possible D gene is TRBD1 (6 bases). The CDR3 length is 14 residues. V gave up 3 bases and J gave up 3 bases, with 13 bases separating them. Looked up from germline, CDR1 is SQVTM and CDR2 is ANQGSEA. The CDR3 DNA reads TGCAGCGTTGACCAGGGGATGGGGACAGATACGCAGTATTTT. Amino acid sequence: CSVDQGMGTDTQYF.

This chain uses TRBV6-1 with TRBJ2-3, with 7 bases aligning to TRBD1. Germline CDR1 and CDR2: MNHNS and SASEGT. The V segment lost 3 bases and the J segment 5 bases; nucleotides outside the gene matches: 2. The CDR3 loop spans 13 amino acids. The CDR3 coding sequence is TGTGCCAGCAGTGAGACAGGGCGAGATACGCAGTATTTT. Translating gives CASSETGRDTQYF.

V and J are TRBV30 and TRBJ1-2; 10 nucleotides align to TRBD1. V shed 3 bases and J 4 bases; nucleotides not matched to a gene: 5. The CDR3 covers 14 residues. In germline, CDR1 is GTSNPN, CDR2 SVGIG (reference sequence). Written as DNA, the CDR3 is TGTGCCTGGAGGGGCCGGGACAGGGGCTATGGCTACACCTTC. Translating gives CAWRGRDRGYGYTF.

The J gene is TRBJ2-1, the V gene TRBV25-1; 15 positions agree with TRBD2. Germline V lookup: CDR1 MGHDK, CDR2 SYGVNS. J gave up 10 bases and V 10 bases, and 5 bases lay outside the gene matches. The CDR3 sequence is 13 residues long. CDR3 DNA: TGTGCCACCACCGGGACTAGCGGGGGGGAGCAGTTCTTC. Translation gives CATTGTSGGEQFF.

The rearrangement joins TRBV5-4 to TRBJ2-5; D possibly corresponds to TRBD2 (5 bases). V lost 4 bases and J lost 5, with 21 bases in between. The CDR3 is 16 amino acids. Germline-derived CDR1 and CDR2 are SGHNT and YYREEE (reference sequence). CDR3 DNA: TGTGCCAGCAGCCCTAGAGGAGAGGGTTTAGGGGAGACCCAGTACTTC. Protein: CASSPRGEGLGETQYF. Full variable domain (outside the CDR3, taken from reference TRBV5-4 and TRBJ2-5): ETGVTQSPTHLIKTRGQQVTLRCSSQSGHNTVSWYQQALGQGPQFIFQYYREEENGRGNFPPRFSGLQFPNYSSELNVNALELDDSALYLCASSPRGEGLGETQYFGPGTRLLVL.

The chain combines TRBV30 with TRBJ2-3; possible D gene TRBD1, 5 bases. Trimming pared 1 base from V and 2 bases from J, leaving 13 bases between. Germline CDR1 is GTSNPN and CDR2 is SVGIG (reference sequence). The CDR3 spans 15 residues. The CDR3 sequence is CAWSESPGYTDTQYF. In DNA form, the CDR3 reads TGTGCCTGGAGTGAATCACCAGGGTACACAGATACGCAGTATTTT.

This clone was counted once. The CDR3 reads CASSQATGSTDTQYF. CDR3 sequence (DNA): TGTGCCAGCAGCCAAGCTACGGGTTCCACAGATACGCAGTATTTT. The J gene is TRBJ2-3, the V gene TRBV14; D unresolved. Trimming took 1 base from V and 2 from J, leaving 10 bases between them. In germline, CDR1 is SGHDN, CDR2 FVKESK. The CDR3 is made up of 15 amino acids.

The rearrangement joins TRBV30 to TRBJ1-2; TRBD1 is a possible D gene (5 bases). The germline V gene has CDR1 GTSNPN and CDR2 SVGIG (reference sequence). The CDR3 spans 12 residues. V was trimmed by 3 bases and J by 6 bases, leaving 11 bases between them. CDR3 in DNA: TGTGCCTGGAGCGCGGGGCGGGATGGCTACACCTTC. Residues: CAWSAGRDGYTF.

The chain employs TRBV4-2 and TRBJ2-3; a weak D match, TRBD1 (6 bases). The CDR3 has 14 amino acids. Trimming took 8 bases from V and 2 from J, leaving 14 bases between them. Germline values: CDR1 LGHNA, CDR2 YNFKEQ. For the CDR3, the DNA is TGTGCCAGCGGTCTAGACAGGTCCACAGATACGCAGTATTTT. It codes for CASGLDRSTDTQYF.

The V and J genes are TRBV11-2 and TRBJ1-5; D gene ambiguous. The germline CDR1 and CDR2 sequences are SGHAT and FQNNGV. The CDR3 sequence is 13 residues long. The germline V and J ends were trimmed by 1 base and 5 bases, with 6 bases remaining between them. The CDR3 DNA is TGTGCCAGCAGCTTAGGACGGGATCAGCCCCAGCATTTT. This encodes CASSLGRDQPQHF. The full variable domain, its missing parts supplied by reference TRBV11-2 and TRBJ1-5, is EAGVAQSPRYKIIEKRQSVAFWCNPISGHATLYWYQQILGQGPKLLIQFQNNGVVDDSQLPKDRFSAERLKGVDSTLKIQPAKLEDSAVYLCASSLGRDQPQHFGDGTRLSIL.

This sequence joins TRBV2 and TRBJ2-3; TRBD1 is a possible D gene (5 bases). Germline CDR1 is SNHLY and CDR2 is FYNNEI. V lost 5 bases to trimming and J lost 4 bases, with 7 bases between them. The length of the CDR3 is 12 residues. CDR3 sequence: CASSLGADTQYF. For the CDR3, the DNA is TGTGCCAGCAGTCTAGGGGCAGATACGCAGTATTTT.

The DNA for the CDR3 is TGTGCCACCAGCAGGTCACCAACCGGGACAGGGGAGGAGACCCAGTACTTC. Translating it yields CATSRSPTGTGEETQYF. This chain uses TRBV15 with TRBJ2-5, with 10 bases lining up with TRBD1. V lost 3 bases to trimming and J lost 5 bases; unmatched junction nucleotides: 12. This CDR3 region has 17 residues. Germline V gene data show CDR1 as LNHNV and CDR2 as YYDKDF (reference sequence).

This chain uses TRBV10-3 with TRBJ2-6, with no clear D. Trimming took 2 bases from V and 0 from J, leaving 14 bases between them. The CDR3 extends over 18 amino acids. The V gene's germline CDR1 is ENHRY and CDR2 SYGVKD. The CDR3 DNA sequence: TGTGCCATCAGTGAGGTCGCCAGAGCCCTCTCTGGGGCCAACGTCCTGACTTTC. Protein sequence: CAISEVARALSGANVLTF.

The J gene is TRBJ2-3, the V gene TRBV28, with 9 bases that match TRBD1. CDR3 size: 15 residues. Looked up from germline, CDR1 is MDHEN and CDR2 is SYDVKM. V lost 5 bases and J lost 5; bases outside the gene matches: 8. CDR3 protein: CASSLGTGYGDTQYF. Written as DNA, the CDR3 is TGTGCCAGCAGTCTCGGGACAGGGTACGGAGATACGCAGTATTTT. Filled out from reference TRBV28 and TRBJ2-3, the complete variable domain reads DVKVTQSSRYLVKRTGEKVFLECVQDMDHENMFWYRQDPGLGLRLIYFSYDVKMKEKGDIPEGYSVSREKKERFSLILESASTNQTSMYLCASSLGTGYGDTQYFGPGTRLTVL.

The chain is built from TRBV5-5 and TRBJ2-4, with 11 nucleotides matching TRBD2. V trimming: 2 bases; J trimming: 6 bases; junction bases outside the gene matches: 4. This CDR3 has 15 residues. Looked up from germline, CDR1 is SGHKS and CDR2 is YYEKEE (reference sequence). The CDR3 bases are TGTGCCAGCAGCTTTAGCGGGGGGGCCGCAAACATTCAGTACTTC. This codes for CASSFSGGAANIQYF.

The chain is built from TRBV29-1 and TRBJ1-4; D may be TRBD1 (5 bases). CDR3 length equals 15 residues. CDR1 SQVTM and CDR2 ANQGSEA come from the germline V gene. Trimming pared 4 bases from V and 7 bases from J, leaving 19 bases between. CDR3 in amino acids: CSVVGGIADPEKLFF. In DNA, the CDR3 is TGCAGCGTTGTGGGGGGGATAGCAGATCCTGAAAAACTGTTTTTT.

J is TRBJ2-7 and V is TRBV11-2; D perhaps matches TRBD2 (6 bases). Germline V CDR1 and CDR2: SGHAT, FQNNGV. V lost 5 bases and J 5 bases, leaving 16 bases between the germline ends. The CDR3 loop spans 14 amino acids. The CDR3 region has the DNA TGTGCCAGCAGCCGATTAGGAGGGGACGACGAGCAGTACTTC. This sequence encodes CASSRLGGDDEQYF.

V is TRBV7-8 and J is TRBJ2-1, with 9 bases aligning to TRBD2. CDR1 is SGHVS, CDR2 FQNEAQ, per germline. This CDR3 spans 16 amino acids. V was pared by 1 base and J by 7 bases, with 8 bases of the junction left unmatched. The CDR3 reads CASSLGPGGGANEQFF. CDR3 coding DNA: TGTGCCAGCAGCTTAGGCCCTGGCGGGGGGGCTAATGAGCAGTTCTTC.